The present T cell receptor (beta chain) was sequenced within a study of blood T cell repertoires in COVID-19. The overall study: Donors of Cohort 3 who recovered were those that had two negative PCRs, clearance, or symptom resolution. Donors in the United States, Italy and Spain gave samples during acute or convalescent COVID-19.

Here immunoSEQ multiplex PCR was the method, and the copy in TCRdb shows in-frame clones only, minus some. The repertoire has over 110,000 clones, about 87% of them found once; the top ten carry 3.9%. V dropped 4 bases and J dropped 5 bases, with 18 bases sitting between them. This CDR3 has 15 amino acids. Per the germline V gene, CDR1 is SGHRS and CDR2 is YFSETQ. Sequencing was carried out using PBMCs or T cells enriched from blood (not recorded which). The chain combines TRBV5-1 with TRBJ1-1; the D gene is possibly TRBD1 (6 bases). This TCR was recovered from a man aged 50-59 years in a cohort exposed to, infected with or recovered from COVID-19 (not recorded which). CDR3 sequence reads: CASSALVGAGTEAFF. For the CDR3, the DNA is TGCGCCAGCAGCGCCCTCGTGGGGGCTGGTACTGAAGCTTTCTTT.